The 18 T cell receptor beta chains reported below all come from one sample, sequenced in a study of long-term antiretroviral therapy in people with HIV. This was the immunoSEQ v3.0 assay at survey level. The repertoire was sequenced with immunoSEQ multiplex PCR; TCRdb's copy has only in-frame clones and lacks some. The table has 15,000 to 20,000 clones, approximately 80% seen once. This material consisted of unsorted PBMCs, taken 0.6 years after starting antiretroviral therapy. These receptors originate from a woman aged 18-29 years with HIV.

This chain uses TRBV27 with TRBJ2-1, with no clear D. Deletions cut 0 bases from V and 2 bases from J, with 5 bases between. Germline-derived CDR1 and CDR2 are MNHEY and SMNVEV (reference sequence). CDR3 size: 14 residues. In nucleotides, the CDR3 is TGTGCCAGCAGTTTATCGGGGACCTACAATGAGCAGTTCTTC. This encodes CASSLSGTYNEQFF.

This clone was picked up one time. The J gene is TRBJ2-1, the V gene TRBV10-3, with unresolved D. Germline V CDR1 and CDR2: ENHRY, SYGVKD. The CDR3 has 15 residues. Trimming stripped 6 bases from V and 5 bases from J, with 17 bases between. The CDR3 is CAIRDSSRRHNEQFF. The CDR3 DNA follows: TGTGCCATCAGGGATTCGTCCCGACGGCACAATGAGCAGTTCTTC.

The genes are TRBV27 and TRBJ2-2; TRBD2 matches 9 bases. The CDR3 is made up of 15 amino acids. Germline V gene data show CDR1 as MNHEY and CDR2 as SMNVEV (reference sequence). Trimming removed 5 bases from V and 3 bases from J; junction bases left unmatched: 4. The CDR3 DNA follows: TGTGCCAGCAGTAAGGGACTAGCCTACACCGGGGAGCTGTTTTTT. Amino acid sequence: CASSKGLAYTGELFF.

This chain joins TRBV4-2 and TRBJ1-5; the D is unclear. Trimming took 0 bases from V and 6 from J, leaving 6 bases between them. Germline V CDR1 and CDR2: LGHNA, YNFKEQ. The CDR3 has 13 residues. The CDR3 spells CASSQEEGQPQHF. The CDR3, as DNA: TGTGCCAGCAGCCAAGAGGAGGGTCAGCCCCAGCATTTT.

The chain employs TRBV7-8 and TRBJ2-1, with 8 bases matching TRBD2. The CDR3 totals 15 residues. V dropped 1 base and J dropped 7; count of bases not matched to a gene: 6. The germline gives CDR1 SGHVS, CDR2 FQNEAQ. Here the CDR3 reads CASSLDLAGSNEQFF. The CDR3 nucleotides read TGTGCCAGCAGCTTAGACCTAGCGGGTTCTAATGAGCAGTTCTTC.

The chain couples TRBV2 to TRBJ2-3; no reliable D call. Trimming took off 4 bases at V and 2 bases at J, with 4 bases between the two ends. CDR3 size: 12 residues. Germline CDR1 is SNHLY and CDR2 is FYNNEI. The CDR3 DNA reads TGTGCCAGCAGTGTTTCCACAGATACGCAGTATTTT. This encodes CASSVSTDTQYF.

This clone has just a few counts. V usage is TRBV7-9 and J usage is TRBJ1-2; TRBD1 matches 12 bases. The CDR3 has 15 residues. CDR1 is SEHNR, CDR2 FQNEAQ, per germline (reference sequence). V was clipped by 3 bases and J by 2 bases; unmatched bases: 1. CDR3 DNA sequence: TGTGCCAGCAGCTTCGGGACAGGGGGCAACTATGGCTACACCTTC. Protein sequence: CASSFGTGGNYGYTF. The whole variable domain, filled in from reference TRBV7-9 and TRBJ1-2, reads DTGVSQNPRHKITKRGQNVTFRCDPISEHNRLYWYRQTLGQGPEFLTYFQNEAQLEKSRLLSDRFSAERPKGSFSTLEIQRTEQGDSAMYLCASSFGTGGNYGYTFGSGTRLTVV.

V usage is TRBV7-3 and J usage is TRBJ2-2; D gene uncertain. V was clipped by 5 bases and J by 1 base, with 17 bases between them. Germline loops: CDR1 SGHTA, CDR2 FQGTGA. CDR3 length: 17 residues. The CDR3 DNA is TGTGCCAGCAGCCCAAGGGCTAACAGAATGAACACCGGGGAGCTGTTTTTT. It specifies CASSPRANRMNTGELFF.

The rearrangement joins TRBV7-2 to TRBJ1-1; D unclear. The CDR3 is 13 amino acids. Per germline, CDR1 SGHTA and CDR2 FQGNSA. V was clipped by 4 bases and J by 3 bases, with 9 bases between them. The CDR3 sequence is CASSSHTDTEAFF. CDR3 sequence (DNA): TGTGCCAGCAGCTCTCACACGGACACTGAAGCTTTCTTT.

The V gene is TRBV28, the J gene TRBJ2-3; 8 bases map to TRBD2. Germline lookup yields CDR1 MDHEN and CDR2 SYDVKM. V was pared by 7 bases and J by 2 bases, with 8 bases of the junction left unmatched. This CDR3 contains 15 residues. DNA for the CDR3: TGTGCCAGCACAATGGGGGGACTAGACACAGATACGCAGTATTTT. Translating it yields CASTMGGLDTDTQYF. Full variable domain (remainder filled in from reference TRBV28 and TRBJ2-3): DVKVTQSSRYLVKRTGEKVFLECVQDMDHENMFWYRQDPGLGLRLIYFSYDVKMKEKGDIPEGYSVSREKKERFSLILESASTNQTSMYLCASTMGGLDTDTQYFGPGTRLTVL.

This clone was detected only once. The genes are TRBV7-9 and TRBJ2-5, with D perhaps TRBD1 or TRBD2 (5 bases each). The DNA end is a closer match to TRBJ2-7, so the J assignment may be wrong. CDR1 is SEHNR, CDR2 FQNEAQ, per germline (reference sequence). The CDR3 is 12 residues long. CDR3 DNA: TGTGCCAGCAGCTTGGGGGTCTACGAGCAGTACTTC. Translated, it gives CASSLGVYEQYF.

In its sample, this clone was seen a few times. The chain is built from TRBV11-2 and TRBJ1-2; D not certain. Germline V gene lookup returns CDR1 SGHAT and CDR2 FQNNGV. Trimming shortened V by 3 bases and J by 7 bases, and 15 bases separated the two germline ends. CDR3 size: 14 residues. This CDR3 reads CASSLGETGGGYTF. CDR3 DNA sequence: TGTGCCAGCAGCTTGGGCGAGACTGGTGGTGGCTACACCTTC.

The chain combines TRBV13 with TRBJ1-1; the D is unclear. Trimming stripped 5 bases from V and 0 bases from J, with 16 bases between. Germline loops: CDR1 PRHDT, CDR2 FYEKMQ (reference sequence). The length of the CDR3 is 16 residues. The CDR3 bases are TGTGCCAGCAGCCCCGGACGCACATTCATGAACACTGAAGCTTTCTTT. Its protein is CASSPGRTFMNTEAFF.

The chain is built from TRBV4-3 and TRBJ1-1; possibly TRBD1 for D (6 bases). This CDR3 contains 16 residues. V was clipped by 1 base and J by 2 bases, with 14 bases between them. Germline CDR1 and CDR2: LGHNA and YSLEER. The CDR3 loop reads CASSQVHREVNTEAFF. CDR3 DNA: TGCGCCAGCAGCCAAGTACACAGGGAAGTCAACACTGAAGCTTTCTTT.

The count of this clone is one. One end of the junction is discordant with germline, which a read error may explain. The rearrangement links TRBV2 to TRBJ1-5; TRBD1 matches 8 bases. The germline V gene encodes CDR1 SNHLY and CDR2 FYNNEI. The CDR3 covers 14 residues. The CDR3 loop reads CASFLGTGNRPQHF. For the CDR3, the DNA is TGTGCCAGCTTTCTCGGGACAGGCAATCGGCCCCAGCATTTT.

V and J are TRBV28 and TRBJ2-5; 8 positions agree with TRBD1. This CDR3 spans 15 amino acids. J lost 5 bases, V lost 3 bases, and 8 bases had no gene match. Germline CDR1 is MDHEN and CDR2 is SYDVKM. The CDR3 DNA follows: TGTGCCAGCAGTTTTGGCCAGGGGGCGCGGGAGACCCAGTACTTC. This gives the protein CASSFGQGARETQYF.

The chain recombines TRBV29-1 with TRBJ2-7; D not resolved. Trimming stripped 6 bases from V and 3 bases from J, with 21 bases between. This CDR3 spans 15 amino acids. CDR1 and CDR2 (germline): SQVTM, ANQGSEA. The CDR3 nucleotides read TGCAGCGTCTCATTTGGACCGCGACCAGACTACGAGCAGTACTTC. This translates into CSVSFGPRPDYEQYF.

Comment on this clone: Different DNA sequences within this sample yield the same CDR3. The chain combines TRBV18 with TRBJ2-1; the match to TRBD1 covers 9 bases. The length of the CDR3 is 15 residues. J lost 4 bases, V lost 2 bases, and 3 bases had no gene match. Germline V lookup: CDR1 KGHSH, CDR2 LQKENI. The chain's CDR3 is CASSPGTGKYNEQFF. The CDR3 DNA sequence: TGTGCCAGCTCACCAGGGACAGGGAAATACAATGAGCAGTTCTTC.